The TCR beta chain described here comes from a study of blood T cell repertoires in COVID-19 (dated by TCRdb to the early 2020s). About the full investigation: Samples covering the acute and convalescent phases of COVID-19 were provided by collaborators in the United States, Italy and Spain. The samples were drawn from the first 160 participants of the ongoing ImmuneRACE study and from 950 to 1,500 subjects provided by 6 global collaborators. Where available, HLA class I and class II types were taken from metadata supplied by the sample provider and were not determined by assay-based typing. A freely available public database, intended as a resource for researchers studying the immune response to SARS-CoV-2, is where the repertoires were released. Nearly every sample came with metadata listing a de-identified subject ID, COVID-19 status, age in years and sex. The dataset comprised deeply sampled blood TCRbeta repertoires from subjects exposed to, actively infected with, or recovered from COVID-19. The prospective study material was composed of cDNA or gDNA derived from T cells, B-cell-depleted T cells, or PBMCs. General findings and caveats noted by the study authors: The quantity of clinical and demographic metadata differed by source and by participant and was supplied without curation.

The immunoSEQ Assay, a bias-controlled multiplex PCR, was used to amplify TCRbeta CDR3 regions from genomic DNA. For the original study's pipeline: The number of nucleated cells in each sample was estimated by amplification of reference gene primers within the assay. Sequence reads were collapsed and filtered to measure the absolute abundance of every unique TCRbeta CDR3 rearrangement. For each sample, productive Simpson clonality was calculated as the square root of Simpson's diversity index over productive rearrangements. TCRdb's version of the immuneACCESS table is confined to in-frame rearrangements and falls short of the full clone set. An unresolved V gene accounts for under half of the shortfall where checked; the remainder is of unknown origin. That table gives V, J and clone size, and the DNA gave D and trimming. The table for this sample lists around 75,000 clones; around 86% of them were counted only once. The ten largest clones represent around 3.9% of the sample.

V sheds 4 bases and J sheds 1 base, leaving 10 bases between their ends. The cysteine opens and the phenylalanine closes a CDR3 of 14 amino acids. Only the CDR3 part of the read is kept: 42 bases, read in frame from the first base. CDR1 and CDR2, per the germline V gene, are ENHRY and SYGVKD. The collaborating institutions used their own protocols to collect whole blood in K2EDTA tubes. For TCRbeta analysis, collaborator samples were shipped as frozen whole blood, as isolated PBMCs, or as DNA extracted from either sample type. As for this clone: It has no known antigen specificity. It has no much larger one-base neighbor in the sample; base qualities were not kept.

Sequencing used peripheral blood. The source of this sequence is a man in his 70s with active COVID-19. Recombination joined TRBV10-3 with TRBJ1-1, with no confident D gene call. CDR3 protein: CAISVEGSNTEAFF. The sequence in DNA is TGTGCCATCAGTGTGGAGGGATCGAACACTGAAGCTTTCTTT.